The 13 T cell receptor beta chains below were found in one sample sequenced in a study of CD8 T cells in Susac syndrome (dated by TCRdb to the late 2010s). Receptor libraries were prepared by the immunoSEQ multiplex PCR assay. RNA was extracted with the RNeasy kit and roughly 0.45 to 1 ug was reverse transcribed using random hexamers. Using fastp trimming at Q25 and MiXCR clonotype assembly, TCRdb reanalyzed the public sequencing data and kept in-frame beta chains. Rows with one shared CDR3 protein collapse into an entry with the most common genes and DNA. The table for this sample lists 170,000 or so distinct CDR3 sequences; roughly 95% of them were counted only once. The ten top clones hold 0.15% to 0.2% of the sample. The sequencing sample was made of CD8+ T cells from PBMCs. These receptors came from a human donor with multiple sclerosis.

V usage is TRBV24-1 and J usage is TRBJ2-3; no clear D. The V gene lost 8 bases and the J gene lost 2 bases, with 19 bases spanning the gap. Germline loops: CDR1 KGHDR, CDR2 SFDVKD. The CDR3 contains 16 residues. The CDR3 DNA reads TGTGCCACCACCCATGGGTTTGACGAACCCACAGATACGCAGTATTTT. It encodes CATTHGFDEPTDTQYF.

The V gene is TRBV9, the J gene TRBJ2-7, with D possibly matching TRBD1 (6 bases). This CDR3 spans 13 amino acids. Germline CDR1 reads SGDLS; CDR2 reads YYNGEE. Trimming removed 2 bases from V and 6 bases from J, with 12 bases in between. The CDR3 protein is CASSVDRRPEQYF. The DNA of the CDR3 is TGTGCCAGCAGCGTTGACAGGAGGCCCGAGCAGTACTTC.

This chain uses TRBV15 with TRBJ2-1; TRBD2 aligns across 11 bases. The V gene end was trimmed by 5 bases and the J gene end by 5 bases; junction bases not matched to a gene: 8. The germline V gene has CDR1 LNHNV and CDR2 YYDKDF (reference sequence). The CDR3 totals 16 residues. The CDR3 bases are TGTGCCACCAGCCGAGGACTAGCGGGCGGCCACAATGAGCAGTTCTTC. Encoded protein: CATSRGLAGGHNEQFF.

V and J are TRBV7-9 and TRBJ2-1, with D maybe TRBD1 (5 bases). CDR3 size: 12 residues. Germline CDR1 SEHNR, CDR2 FQNEAQ (reference sequence). The ends were cut back, 1 base at V and 10 bases at J, with 8 bases in the middle. The CDR3 nucleotides read TGTGCCAGCAGCTTAGGTTGGACAGAGCAGTTCTTC. It is translated as CASSLGWTEQFF.

The chain links TRBV24-1 to TRBJ2-1; possibly TRBD2 for D (6 bases). The CDR3 has 12 amino acids. V was pared by 6 bases and J by 8 bases, with 10 bases between. CDR1 and CDR2 (germline): KGHDR, SFDVKD. The CDR3 nucleotides are TGTGCCACCAGTCGAGCGGGCGATGAGCAGTTCTTC. This sequence encodes CATSRAGDEQFF.

The J gene is TRBJ2-3, the V gene TRBV20-1, with D unclear. The V end lost 6 bases, the J end lost 1 base, and 14 bases lay between the germline ends. Germline V gene lookup returns CDR1 DFQATT and CDR2 SNEGSKA (reference sequence). The CDR3 length is 14 residues. CDR3 residues: CSAAGGVGTDTQYF. Written as DNA, the CDR3 is TGCAGTGCCGCCGGTGGGGTGGGCACAGATACGCAGTATTTT.

The genes are TRBV9 and TRBJ1-6, with D uncertain. The V end lost 3 bases, the J end lost 10 bases, and 17 bases lay between the germline ends. This CDR3 is built from 15 residues. In germline, CDR1 is SGDLS, CDR2 YYNGEE. CDR3 protein: CASSEEVSLGSPLHF. CDR3 DNA sequence: TGTGCCAGCAGCGAAGAGGTATCTCTAGGGTCACCCCTCCACTTT. Full variable domain (remainder filled in from reference TRBV9 and TRBJ1-6): DSGVTQTPKHLITATGQRVTLRCSPRSGDLSVYWYQQSLDQGLQFLIQYYNGEERAKGNILERFSAQQFPDLHSELNLSSLELGDSALYFCASSEEVSLGSPLHFGNGTRLTVT.

The rearrangement uses TRBV13 and TRBJ2-1; 8 nucleotides match TRBD2. The germline gives CDR1 PRHDT, CDR2 FYEKMQ (reference sequence). V lost 1 base to trimming and J lost 10 bases; unmatched junction nucleotides: 9. This CDR3 has 15 residues. The CDR3 coding sequence is TGTGCCAGCAGCTTAGAGTCGGGAGGGGGTTTGGAGCAGTTCTTC. Its translation: CASSLESGGGLEQFF. Drawing the rest from reference TRBV13 and TRBJ2-1, the complete variable domain is AAGVIQSPRHLIKEKRETATLKCYPIPRHDTVYWYQQGPGQDPQFLISFYEKMQSDKGSIPDRFSAQQFSDYHSELNMSSLELGDSALYFCASSLESGGGLEQFFGPGTRLTVL.

The J gene is TRBJ2-5, the V gene TRBV9; the D gene could be TRBD1 or TRBD2 (6 bases each). This CDR3 region has 14 residues. Germline loops: CDR1 SGDLS, CDR2 YYNGEE. Trimming stripped 3 bases from V and 2 bases from J, with 11 bases between. CDR3 region: CASSAGGGQETQYF. The CDR3 DNA follows: TGTGCCAGCAGCGCCGGAGGGGGTCAAGAGACCCAGTACTTC.

CDR3 residues: CATSRVGTGPNQPQHF. CDR3 DNA: TGTGCCACCAGCAGAGTTGGGACAGGGCCCAATCAGCCCCAGCATTTT. This chain connects TRBV15 to TRBJ1-5, with TRBD1 matching over 9 bases. The trim removed 1 base at V and 3 bases at J, leaving 4 bases unmatched. This CDR3 contains 16 residues. Germline CDR1 is LNHNV and CDR2 is YYDKDF (reference sequence).

The V and J genes are TRBV7-9 and TRBJ2-7; possibly TRBD2 for D (5 bases). V lost 1 base and J lost 12, with 13 bases in between. The CDR3 is 12 amino acids. Germline loops: CDR1 SEHNR, CDR2 FQNEAQ (reference sequence). The CDR3 sequence is CASSLEREWPYF. The CDR3 region has the DNA TGTGCCAGCAGCTTAGAAAGGGAGTGGCCGTACTTC.

This clonotype was seen a handful of times. The gene calls are TRBV27 and TRBJ1-5, with no clear D. The CDR3 totals 13 residues. Germline-derived CDR1 and CDR2 are MNHEY and SMNVEV (reference sequence). With 1 base removed from V and 2 bases from J, the gap between germline ends came to 3 bases. The CDR3 DNA is TGTGCCAGCAGTTTATTTCGCAATCAGCCCCAGCATTTT. This translates into CASSLFRNQPQHF.

V gene TRBV7-2 combines with J gene TRBJ2-7; D ambiguous. The germline gives CDR1 SGHTA, CDR2 FQGNSA. CDR3 length: 11 residues. Trimming left V 4 bases short and J 3 bases short, with 4 bases between. CDR3 sequence: CASSWDYEQYF. CDR3 in DNA: TGTGCCAGCAGCTGGGACTACGAGCAGTACTTC.